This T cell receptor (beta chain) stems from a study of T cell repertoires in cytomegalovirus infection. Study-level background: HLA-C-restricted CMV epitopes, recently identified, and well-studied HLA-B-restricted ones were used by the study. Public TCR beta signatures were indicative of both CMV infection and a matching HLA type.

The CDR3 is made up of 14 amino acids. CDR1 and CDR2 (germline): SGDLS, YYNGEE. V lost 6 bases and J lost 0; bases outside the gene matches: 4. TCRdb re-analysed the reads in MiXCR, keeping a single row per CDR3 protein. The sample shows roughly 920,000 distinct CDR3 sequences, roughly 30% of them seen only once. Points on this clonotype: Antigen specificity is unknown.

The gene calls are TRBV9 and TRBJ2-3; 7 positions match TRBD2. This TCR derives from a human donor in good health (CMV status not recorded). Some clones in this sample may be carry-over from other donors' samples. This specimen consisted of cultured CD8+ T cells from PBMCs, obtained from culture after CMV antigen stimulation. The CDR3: CASTGRASTDTQYF. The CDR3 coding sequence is TGTGCCAGCACGGGGAGGGCTAGCACAGATACGCAGTATTTT.